This T cell receptor beta chain was sequenced in a study of T cell clonality in common variable immunodeficiency. Measured with immunoSEQ multiplex PCR; TCRdb has only the in-frame clones, and not every one. The sample has about 52,000 clones, none seen only once. This clone came up a few times. The read ends 3 residues shy of where the CDR3 ends; the end is completed using the germline J gene. Germline assignment: CDR1 SEHNR and CDR2 FQNEAQ (reference sequence). The CDR3 spans 14 residues. The sequenced sample consisted of peripheral blood mononuclear cells. The sequence came from a person aged 18 to 69 in good health. V usage is TRBV7-9 and J usage is TRBJ2-2; 9 nucleotides align to TRBD1. The sequenced part of the CDR3 DNA is TGTGCCAGCAGTTATGACAGGGGGAATGAAAAG. This translates into CASSYDRGNEK. The CDR3, in full, reads CASSYDRGNEKLFF.